This TCR beta chain comes out of a study of blood T cells in healthy people across ages. Looked up from germline, CDR1 is SGHNT and CDR2 is YENEEA. There are 13 residues in the CDR3. V shed 1 base and J shed 7 bases, with 9 bases lying between them. Sample-barcoded 5' priming and a J-beta primer mix drove a second PCR of roughly 7 to 11 cycles. TCRdb redid the calling of the 5' RACE reads with MiXCR, one entry per CDR3 protein. The sample lists about 1.4 million distinct CDR3 sequences; 45% to 70% were seen once. The rearrangement joins TRBV11-3 to TRBJ2-3; TRBD1 is a possible D gene (5 bases). Sequencing input: blood. This receptor was identified in a man aged 18 to 29 in good health. CDR3 in DNA: TGTGCCAGCAGCTTAGGGCCAGGGAATACGCAGTATTTT. The encoded protein is CASSLGPGNTQYF.